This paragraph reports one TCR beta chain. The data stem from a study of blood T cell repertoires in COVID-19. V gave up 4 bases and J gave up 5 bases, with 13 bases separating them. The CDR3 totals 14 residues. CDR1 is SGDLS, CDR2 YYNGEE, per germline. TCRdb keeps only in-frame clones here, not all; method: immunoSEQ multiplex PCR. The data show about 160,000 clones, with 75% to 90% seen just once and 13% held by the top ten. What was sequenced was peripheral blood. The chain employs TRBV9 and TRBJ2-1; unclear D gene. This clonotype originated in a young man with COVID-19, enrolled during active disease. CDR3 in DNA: TGTGCCAGCAGCCCCTTCAGGCGAAACAATGAGCAGTTCTTC. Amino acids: CASSPFRRNNEQFF.